These 30 T cell receptor beta chains were all obtained from the same sample, sequenced in a study of cytomegalovirus exposure and HLA in healthy donors. PCR employed 60 Vbeta and 13 Jbeta primers. The method was immunoSEQ multiplex PCR; TCRdb's version includes in-frame clones alone and lacks a portion of them. Here the sample spans over 150,000 clones, over 70% being singletons. Sequencing was performed on PBMCs. The receptors were sampled from a woman between 45 and 65 years old in good health and CMV-seropositive.

The V call is TRBV19, the J call TRBJ1-1; D is uncertain. Germline V gene sequence: CDR1 LNHDA, CDR2 SQIVND (reference sequence). Trimming stripped 3 bases from V and 7 bases from J, with 9 bases between. This CDR3 is built from 12 residues. The CDR3 loop is CASSIGRGEAFF. CDR3 DNA sequence: TGTGCCAGTAGTATTGGGCGGGGTGAAGCTTTCTTT. The full variable domain, with the rest looked up from reference TRBV19 and TRBJ1-1, is DGGITQSPKYLFRKEGQNVTLSCEQNLNHDAMYWYRQDPGQGLRLIYYSQIVNDFQKGDIAEGYSVSREKKESFPLTVTSAQKNPTAFYLCASSIGRGEAFFGQGTRLTVV.

The chain joins TRBV30 to TRBJ2-3; 11 nucleotides agree with TRBD2. Looked up from germline, CDR1 is GTSNPN and CDR2 is SVGIG (reference sequence). The length of the CDR3 is 16 residues. The trim removed 3 bases at V and 5 bases at J, leaving 10 bases unmatched. The chain's CDR3 is CAWSDGTSGQRDTQYF. CDR3 DNA sequence: TGTGCCTGGAGCGACGGGACTAGCGGTCAGCGAGATACGCAGTATTTT.

The V and J genes are TRBV19 and TRBJ1-3; 7 nucleotides align to TRBD1. Germline assignment: CDR1 LNHDA and CDR2 SQIVND (reference sequence). The CDR3 extends over 15 amino acids. J was trimmed by 0 bases and V by 5 bases; bases with no gene match: 4. The CDR3 DNA sequence: TGTGCCAGTAGTGGACAGGCGATCTCTGGAAACACCATATATTTT. It encodes CASSGQAISGNTIYF.

V is TRBV7-9 and J is TRBJ1-1, with D tentatively TRBD1 (6 bases). CDR3 length: 15 amino acids. Germline V lookup: CDR1 SEHNR, CDR2 FQNEAQ (reference sequence). Trimming shortened V by 1 base and J by 0 bases, and 9 bases separated the two germline ends. The CDR3: CASSLGTVMNTEAFF. CDR3 nucleotide sequence: TGTGCCAGCAGCTTAGGGACAGTTATGAACACTGAAGCTTTCTTT.

The chain has TRBV4-3 and TRBJ2-3, with 9 bases that match TRBD2. The germline CDR1 and CDR2 sequences are LGHNA and YSLEER. The V segment lost 0 bases and the J segment 5 bases; nucleotides outside the gene matches: 12. The CDR3 is 18 residues long. In DNA, the CDR3 is TGCGCCAGCAGCCAAGAGAGGGGTGTAGCGGGGGCAGAAGATACGCAGTATTTT. Translation: CASSQERGVAGAEDTQYF.

The chain combines TRBV27 with TRBJ2-1, with D possibly TRBD2 on 6 matching bases. The germline V and J ends were trimmed by 3 bases and 14 bases, with 14 bases remaining between them. The CDR3 is 12 amino acids. Germline V lookup: CDR1 MNHEY, CDR2 SMNVEV (reference sequence). This CDR3 is CASSFLGSREFF. The CDR3 bases are TGTGCCAGCAGTTTCCTCGGGAGCCGGGAGTTCTTC.

This chain links TRBV25-1 with TRBJ2-7; TRBD1 is a possible D gene (5 bases). Germline assignment: CDR1 MGHDK and CDR2 SYGVNS. Trimming stripped 10 bases from V and 0 bases from J, with 19 bases between. CDR3 length: 15 residues. CDR3 loop: CATQNSRQSSYEQYF. DNA of the CDR3: TGTGCCACCCAAAATTCCAGACAGAGCTCCTACGAGCAGTACTTC.

The gene calls are TRBV7-3 and TRBJ2-5; 9 bases align to TRBD2. Trimming cost V 2 bases and J 4 bases; bases outside gene matches: 11. CDR1 and CDR2 (germline): SGHTA, FQGTGA. This CDR3 comprises 17 residues. CDR3 sequence: CASSLSGGRGGGETQYF. The CDR3 nucleotides are TGTGCCAGCAGCTTATCGGGTGGGCGGGGGGGAGGAGAGACCCAGTACTTC.

The CDR3 region is CASSQSGTDFFSGNTIYF. In DNA, the CDR3 is TGTGCCAGCAGCCAATCCGGGACAGATTTTTTCTCTGGAAACACCATATATTTT. The chain recombines TRBV7-9 with TRBJ1-3, with 7 bases lining up with TRBD1. This CDR3 contains 18 residues. V was pared by 5 bases and J by 0 bases, with 13 bases of the junction left unmatched. Germline loops: CDR1 SEHNR, CDR2 FQNEAQ (reference sequence).

This clone was recorded only once. This chain connects TRBV30 to TRBJ2-1; D might be TRBD2 (6 bases). Germline CDR1 reads GTSNPN; CDR2 reads SVGIG (reference sequence). V lost 0 bases to trimming and J lost 0 bases, with 9 bases between them. This CDR3 has 15 amino acids. The CDR3 spells CAWSVLSGSYNEQFF. The CDR3 DNA is TGTGCCTGGAGTGTACTTAGCGGCTCCTACAATGAGCAGTTCTTC.

The chain has TRBV27 and TRBJ1-2, with D tentatively TRBD1 (5 bases). The CDR3 sequence is 13 residues long. V lost 6 bases and J 2 bases, leaving 10 bases between the germline ends. The germline V gene encodes CDR1 MNHEY and CDR2 SMNVEV (reference sequence). The CDR3 DNA follows: TGTGCCAGCAGGCCGACAGTGAACTATGGCTACACCTTC. This encodes CASRPTVNYGYTF.

The chain links TRBV2 to TRBJ2-7, with 7 bases fitting TRBD2. V trimming: 8 bases; J trimming: 4 bases; junction bases outside the gene matches: 11. This CDR3 is built from 14 residues. Germline CDR1 and CDR2: SNHLY and FYNNEI. CDR3 nucleotide sequence: TGTGCCAGCCTATCGGGGGAGGGCTTATACGAGCAGTACTTC. It is translated as CASLSGEGLYEQYF.

V gene TRBV7-9 combines with J gene TRBJ2-1; 7 bases match TRBD2. Unmatched junction bases numbered 10, after V lost 4 bases and J lost 1 base. CDR1 is SEHNR and CDR2 is FQNEAQ in the germline V gene (reference sequence). This CDR3 region has 17 residues. The CDR3 region is CASSSLGAGPSYNEQFF. DNA of the CDR3: TGTGCCAGCAGCTCCCTGGGAGCGGGGCCTTCCTACAATGAGCAGTTCTTC.

V gene TRBV11-2 combines with J gene TRBJ2-1; no clear D gene. The V gene's germline CDR1 is SGHAT and CDR2 FQNNGV. Trimming cost V 0 bases and J 4 bases, with 4 bases left between them. The CDR3 extends over 13 amino acids. CDR3 coding DNA: TGTGCCAGCAGCTTAGAGCGGTACAATGAGCAGTTCTTC. Its protein product is CASSLERYNEQFF.

Written as DNA, the CDR3 is TGTGCCAGCAGTCCTACAGCCGTAAATCAGCCCCAGCATTTT. Its translation is CASSPTAVNQPQHF. The chain has TRBV2 and TRBJ1-5; D not certain. Germline CDR1 reads SNHLY; CDR2 reads FYNNEI. V lost 5 bases and J lost 4, with 12 bases in between. This CDR3 has 14 amino acids.

The V and J genes are TRBV9 and TRBJ2-7; D perhaps matches TRBD1 (6 bases). The CDR3 covers 14 residues. Germline CDR1 is SGDLS and CDR2 is YYNGEE. V lost 4 bases, J lost 6 bases, and 17 bases lay in between. The CDR3 nucleotides are TGTGCCAGCAGCCCGGGACACCCCTACGGCGAGCAGTACTTC. Its translation is CASSPGHPYGEQYF.

The rearrangement uses TRBV5-5 and TRBJ1-5; 8 bases fit TRBD1. This CDR3 has 15 amino acids. Germline trimming cut 0 bases from V and 6 bases from J; bases unmatched to any gene: 5. Germline V CDR1 and CDR2: SGHKS, YYEKEE (reference sequence). The CDR3 reads CASSLERQGTQPQHF. The CDR3 DNA reads as TGTGCCAGCAGCTTGGAAAGACAGGGGACTCAGCCCCAGCATTTT.

Worth noting for this clone: The junction and the germline gene differ at one end; a read error may be behind it. The chain recombines TRBV11-3 with TRBJ1-1, with TRBD1 identical over 7 bases. Looked up from germline, CDR1 is SGHNT and CDR2 is YENEEA. The CDR3 runs to 15 residues. CDR3 loop: CASSLRQGLKTEAFF. As DNA, the CDR3 is TGTGCCAGCAGCTTACGACAGGGACTGAAGACTGAAGCTTTCTTT.

The rearrangement links TRBV15 to TRBJ1-4; 9 positions match TRBD1. CDR3 size: 18 residues. With 0 bases clipped from V and 0 bases from J, the junction kept 5 bases outside the gene matches. CDR1 and CDR2 (germline): LNHNV, YYDKDF (reference sequence). The chain's CDR3 is CATSRDDRGAATNEKLFF. DNA for the CDR3: TGTGCCACCAGCAGAGATGACAGGGGGGCGGCAACTAATGAAAAACTGTTTTTT.

V gene TRBV2 combines with J gene TRBJ1-5; a weak D match, TRBD1 (6 bases). The CDR3 totals 14 residues. V lost 3 bases, J lost 7 bases, and 13 bases lay in between. CDR1 is SNHLY and CDR2 is FYNNEI in the germline V gene. DNA for the CDR3: TGTGCCAGCAGTGACTTGGGGGCAAGACAGCCCCAGCATTTT. Amino acids: CASSDLGARQPQHF.

This rearrangement joins TRBV2 to TRBJ2-7; 8 positions match TRBD2. Germline V lookup: CDR1 SNHLY, CDR2 FYNNEI. V dropped 11 bases and J dropped 2; count of bases not matched to a gene: 8. The CDR3 totals 13 residues. The CDR3 is CAGAGGIAYEQYF. CDR3 nucleotides: TGTGCCGGGGCGGGAGGTATCGCCTACGAGCAGTACTTC. Based on the CDR3 plus reference TRBV2 and TRBJ2-7, the full variable domain is EPEVTQTPSHQVTQMGQEVILRCVPISNHLYFYWYRQILGQKVEFLVSFYNNEISEKSEIFDDQFSVERPDGSNFTLKIRSTKLEDSAMYFCAGAGGIAYEQYFGPGTRLTVT.

The chain has TRBV5-1 and TRBJ2-7, with no clear D. Germline V gene data show CDR1 as SGHRS and CDR2 as YFSETQ. V gave up 0 bases and J gave up 0 bases, with 7 bases separating them. The CDR3 has 14 residues. The CDR3 DNA sequence: TGCGCCAGCAGCTTGGTACAGAGCTCCTACGAGCAGTACTTC. It is translated as CASSLVQSSYEQYF.

The rearrangement uses TRBV18 and TRBJ1-5; 7 bases align to TRBD1. This CDR3 is built from 16 residues. Germline-derived CDR1 and CDR2 are KGHSH and LQKENI. The V gene end was trimmed by 6 bases and the J gene end by 0 bases; junction bases not matched to a gene: 8. As DNA, the CDR3 is TGTGCCAGCTCCCTGGGTCAGGGGGATAGCAATCAGCCCCAGCATTTT. Protein sequence: CASSLGQGDSNQPQHF.

The J gene is TRBJ1-1, the V gene TRBV19; 8 nucleotides match TRBD1. V gave up 3 bases and J gave up 9 bases; unmatched junction bases: 9. This CDR3 contains 14 residues. Germline CDR1 reads LNHDA; CDR2 reads SQIVND (reference sequence). CDR3: CASSISGGVGKAFF. CDR3 nucleotides: TGTGCCAGTAGTATTTCAGGGGGCGTTGGAAAAGCTTTCTTT.

V and J are TRBV6-6 and TRBJ1-3; D call uncertain. The CDR3 runs to 12 residues. CDR1 is MNHNY and CDR2 is SVGAGI in the germline V gene (reference sequence). Between the trimmed V and J ends, which lost 6 bases and 1 base, there was a span of 4 bases. CDR3 DNA: TGTGCCAGCAGGGCTTCTGGAAACACCATATATTTT. This gives the protein CASRASGNTIYF.

The chain uses TRBV10-2 and TRBJ1-1, with 7 nucleotides matching TRBD1. The J segment lost 0 bases and the V segment lost 3 bases, leaving 7 bases of the junction unmatched. CDR3 length: 16 amino acids. Germline V gene sequence: CDR1 WSHSY, CDR2 SAAADI. CDR3 bases: TGCGCCAGCAGTGACAGAAAAGGGGGCCTGAACACTGAAGCTTTCTTT. It is translated as CASSDRKGGLNTEAFF.

The chain links TRBV19 to TRBJ2-1, with a weak D call TRBD2 (5 bases). V was shortened by 8 bases and J by 9 bases, with 14 bases between the two germline ends. The CDR3 consists of 12 residues. The germline CDR1 and CDR2 sequences are LNHDA and SQIVND (reference sequence). This chain's CDR3 is CASRPEVGEQFF. The CDR3 region has the DNA TGTGCCAGTCGGCCGGAGGTCGGTGAGCAGTTCTTC.

The V and J genes are TRBV6-1 and TRBJ2-2; TRBD1 agrees at 10 bases. CDR3 length: 15 residues. Germline values: CDR1 MNHNS, CDR2 SASEGT. V trimming: 3 bases; J trimming: 5 bases; junction bases outside the gene matches: 3. The CDR3 is CASSEKDRGTGELFF. As DNA, the CDR3 is TGTGCCAGCAGTGAGAAGGACAGGGGGACCGGGGAGCTGTTTTTT.

The chain uses TRBV7-6 and TRBJ2-5; D gene uncertain. Germline V CDR1 and CDR2: SGHVS, FNYEAQ. The CDR3 runs 14 residues. Trimming shortened V by 2 bases and J by 5 bases, and 12 bases separated the two germline ends. The CDR3 loop is CASSLKVRSETQYF. The CDR3 coding sequence is TGTGCCAGCAGCTTAAAGGTCCGGAGTGAGACCCAGTACTTC.

The rearrangement joins TRBV28 to TRBJ1-5; 9 nucleotides agree with TRBD1. Germline V gene lookup returns CDR1 MDHEN and CDR2 SYDVKM. The CDR3 has 14 residues. The V and J ends lost 3 bases and 5 bases, in that order; junction bases with no gene match: 2. The chain's CDR3 is CASSLDRGDQPQHF. The CDR3 DNA reads TGTGCCAGCAGTTTGGACAGGGGTGATCAGCCCCAGCATTTT.